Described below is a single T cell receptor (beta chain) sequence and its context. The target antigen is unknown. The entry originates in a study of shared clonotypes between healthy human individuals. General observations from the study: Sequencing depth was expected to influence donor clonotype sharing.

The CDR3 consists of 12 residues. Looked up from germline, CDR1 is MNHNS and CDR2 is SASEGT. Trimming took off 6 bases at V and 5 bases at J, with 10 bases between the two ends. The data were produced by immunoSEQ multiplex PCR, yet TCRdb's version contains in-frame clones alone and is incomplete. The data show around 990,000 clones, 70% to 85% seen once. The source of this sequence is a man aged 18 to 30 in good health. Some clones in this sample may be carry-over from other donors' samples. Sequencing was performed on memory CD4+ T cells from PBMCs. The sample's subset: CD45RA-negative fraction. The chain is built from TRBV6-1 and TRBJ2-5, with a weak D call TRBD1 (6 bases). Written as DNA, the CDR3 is TGTGCCAGCAGGGGGACACTGGAGACCCAGTACTTC. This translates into CASRGTLETQYF.